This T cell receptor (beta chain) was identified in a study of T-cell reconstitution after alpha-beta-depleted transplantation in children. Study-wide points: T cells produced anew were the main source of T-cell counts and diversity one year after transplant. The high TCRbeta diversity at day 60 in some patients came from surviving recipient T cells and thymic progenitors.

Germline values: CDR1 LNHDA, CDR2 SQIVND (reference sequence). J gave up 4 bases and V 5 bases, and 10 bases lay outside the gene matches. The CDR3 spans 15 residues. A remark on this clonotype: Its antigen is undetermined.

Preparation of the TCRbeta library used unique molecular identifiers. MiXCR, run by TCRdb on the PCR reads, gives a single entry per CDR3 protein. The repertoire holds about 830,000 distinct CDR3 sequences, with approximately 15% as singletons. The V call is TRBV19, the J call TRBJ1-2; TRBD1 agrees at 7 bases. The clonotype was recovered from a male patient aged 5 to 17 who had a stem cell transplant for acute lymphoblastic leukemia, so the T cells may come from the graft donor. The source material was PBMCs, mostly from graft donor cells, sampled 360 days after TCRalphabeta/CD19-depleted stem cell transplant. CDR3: CASSHQTGSLYGYTF. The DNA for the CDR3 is TGTGCCAGTAGTCACCAGACAGGGTCCCTCTATGGCTACACCTTC.